What follows is one TCR beta chain and its context. TCRdb keeps only in-frame clones here, not all; method: immunoSEQ multiplex PCR. The sample includes some 130,000 clones, around 88% seen only once; the top ten take around 2.5%. Germline V lookup: CDR1 LNHDA, CDR2 SQIVND (reference sequence). The CDR3 loop spans 13 amino acids. Trimming left V 7 bases short and J 4 bases short, with 13 bases between. Categorization into cohorts depended on clinical history that participants reported. These data are taken from a study of blood T cell repertoires in COVID-19. Overall study context: Specimens from acute and convalescent COVID-19 originated in the United States, Italy and Spain. Sources were T cells, B-cell-depleted T cells, or PBMCs; the material itself was cDNA or gDNA.

The receptor comes from a woman aged 50 to 60 who had recovered from COVID-19. This sequence joins TRBV19 and TRBJ1-2, with D perhaps TRBD1 (5 bases). The source material was PBMCs or T cells enriched from blood (not recorded which). The CDR3 reads CASKAGETYGYTF. For the CDR3, the DNA is TGTGCCAGTAAGGCGGGGGAAACCTATGGCTACACCTTC.